This T cell receptor (beta chain) was observed in a study of blood T cell repertoires in COVID-19. Background on the study: COVID-19 samples, acute and convalescent, were from the United States, Italy and Spain. The cDNA or gDNA used as material had been derived from T cells, B-cell-depleted T cells, or PBMCs.

The data were produced by immunoSEQ multiplex PCR, yet TCRdb's version contains in-frame clones alone and is incomplete. The table has 110,000 to 150,000 clones, about four fifths seen once. Germline assignment: CDR1 SGHTA and CDR2 FQGTGA. Trimming left V 2 bases short and J 4 bases short, with 13 bases between. The CDR3 has 15 amino acids. Sequencing was carried out using peripheral blood. The source of this sequence is a woman at least 80 years old in a cohort sampled during active or convalescent COVID-19. V is TRBV7-3 and J is TRBJ2-3; no reliable D call. CDR3 sequence reads: CASSLGVRGADTQYF. DNA for the CDR3: TGTGCCAGCAGCTTAGGTGTCCGAGGCGCAGATACGCAGTATTTT.